The text below deals with one T cell receptor beta chain. In its sample, this clone was seen a few times. Its antigen remains unidentified. No base quality values were provided; no much bigger clone lies one nucleotide off. According to the study, the label for this sample's time point signals: more than 3 weeks on oral tofacitinib. The label giving this sample's treatment or condition can be read as: oral pan-JAK inhibitor, 5-10 mg twice daily. Peripheral blood and lesional scalp punch biopsies were obtained from patients with alopecia areata. After PBMCs were isolated by density centrifugation and stained for CD3, CD4 and CD8, a FACSAria was used to sort CD4+ and CD8+ T cells. The data are from a study of CD8+ T cells in alopecia areata (dated by TCRdb to the late 2010s). For the study in its entirety: Treated patients were enrolled in an open-label pilot trial of oral tofacitinib, 5 to 10 mg twice daily, for moderate-to-severe alopecia areata. immunoSEQ multiplex PCR using 35 Vbeta forward primers and 13 Jbeta reverse primers was used to amplify TCRbeta CDR3 regions. The study used high-throughput TCRbeta sequencing to examine T cell clonal expansion in alopecia areata, in both the C3H/HeJ mouse model and human patients. Patients on tofacitinib were biopsied at baseline and after 4 and 24 weeks of treatment, and several of the patients also had a later scalp biopsy. In treated patients, disease severity was measured using the SALT score, which gives the percentage of scalp surface area affected. Clonality in the scalp was compared among normal scalp (n=4), patchy alopecia areata scalp (n=8), and alopecia totalis/universalis scalp (n=8). Patients received tofacitinib for 6 to 18 months and were then followed off drug for 6 months to check for delayed response and recurrence. The RNA source kit depended on sample type: the PAXgene miRNA kit for fixed scalp, the miRNeasy kit for PBMCs, and the RNeasy kit for mouse skin. On the human side, TCRbeta sequencing was run on scalp tissue and on sorted CD4+ and CD8+ peripheral blood T cells from healthy controls and from alopecia areata patients with either patchy or totalis/universalis disease. Study-wide findings and limitations: TCR sequences shared between patients were less clear than in mice, possibly partly because of HLA diversity in the patient population. During tofacitinib treatment, many expanded lesional clones remained in scalp and blood, and this persistence may partly explain relapse after treatment is stopped. Resident alphabeta T cells in normal human skin are also sequenced, complicating scalp TCR repertoire analysis, unlike mouse skin dominated by gammadelta T cells. Compared with normal scalp, lesional scalp, particularly in alopecia totalis/universalis, had higher clonality and more expanded CD8+ clones, which suggests antigenic drive. Because the treated cohort was small and had just a single nonresponder, larger studies are needed to establish links between baseline CD8+ expansion and response. Tofacitinib significantly lowered scalp clonality and the number of expanded CD8+ clones among the top 100 scalp clones.

Libraries were made using the immunoSEQ multiplex PCR assay. RNA was extracted from all samples and reverse transcribed into cDNA, which served as template for TCR sequencing. First-strand cDNA was synthesized with SuperScript III using a 2:1 mix of oligo-dT and random hexamers. A synthetic immune receptor repertoire was used to measure amplification bias, and any remaining bias was corrected computationally. The paper's data handling went like this. Raw reads were preprocessed to remove errors, and CDR3 was defined according to IMGT conventions as the region from the conserved cysteine to phenylalanine. Clonality was calculated as 1 minus Shannon entropy normalized by log2 of the number of productive unique TCRs. Whether scalp clones were CD4 or CD8 was inferred by matching scalp TCRbeta sequences against CD4 and CD8 repertoires sorted from blood. TCRdb holds this immuneACCESS table with in-frame rearrangements only. Some clones are missing; in checked studies, unresolved V genes explain under half, and the rest has no known cause. V, J and clone size were drawn from that table, and D and trimming were deduced from the DNA. The sample table lists about 74,000 clones, approximately 28% of them with a count of one. Of the sample, about 15% falls within the top ten clones.

Based on the germline V gene (reference sequence), the CDR1 and CDR2 sequences are SEHNR and FQNEAQ. For this chain, trimming is 5 bases at the V end and 5 bases at the J end, and the number of junction bases without a gene match is 6. CDR3 length: 14 amino acids, cysteine to phenylalanine. The CDR3 DNA has 42 bases and is translated from base 1. The sequence came from a human donor with alopecia areata. The source material was CD8+ T cells sorted from blood, sampled at week 4, from a patient treated with tofacitinib. The sequence is built from TRBV7-9 and TRBJ2-3, with 8 bases aligning to TRBD1. Read as DNA, the sequence is TGTGCCAGCAGCATGACAGGGGTGGTAGATACGCAGTATTTT. Its translation reads: CASSMTGVVDTQYF.